These 15 T cell receptor beta chains came from one sample sequenced in a study of blood T cell repertoires in COVID-19. TCRdb keeps only in-frame clones here, not all; method: immunoSEQ multiplex PCR. The sample lists about 120,000 clones, about 80% occurring once. Sequencing was performed on peripheral blood. The receptors stem from a man aged 70 or older with active or convalescent COVID-19.

This clone has more than one count but fewer than ten. The chain employs TRBV5-1 and TRBJ2-2; no firm D call. Looked up from germline, CDR1 is SGHRS and CDR2 is YFSETQ. V lost 4 bases and J 6 bases, leaving 10 bases between the germline ends. The length of the CDR3 is 13 residues. The CDR3 reads CASSTVGPGELFF. CDR3 DNA: TGCGCCAGCAGCACGGTTGGTCCCGGGGAGCTGTTTTTT.

The CDR3 region has the DNA TGTGCCAGCAGCTTCGAGATGGGGGGCTACGAGCAGTACTTC. Protein product: CASSFEMGGYEQYF. The chain is built from TRBV5-6 and TRBJ2-7; TRBD2 is a possible D gene (6 bases). Germline CDR1 SGHDT, CDR2 YYEEEE. Trimming shortened V by 2 bases and J by 3 bases, and 12 bases separated the two germline ends. This CDR3 comprises 14 residues.

This chain uses TRBV4-1 with TRBJ2-1; D unclear. Germline lookup yields CDR1 MGHRA and CDR2 YSYEKL. V was shortened by 0 bases and J by 3 bases, with 9 bases between the two germline ends. This CDR3 is built from 15 residues. The CDR3 here is CASSQDDSLYNEQFF. The CDR3 region has the DNA TGCGCCAGCAGCCAAGACGACTCGCTCTACAATGAGCAGTTCTTC.

The chain joins TRBV6-2 or TRBV6-3 to TRBJ1-2; TRBD1 agrees at 7 bases. Germline values: CDR1 MNHEY, CDR2 SVGEGT. V lost 0 bases to trimming and J lost 4 bases; unmatched junction nucleotides: 2. This CDR3 is 14 amino acids long. For the CDR3, the DNA is TGTGCCAGCAGTTACTCGAACAGGGGCTATGGCTACACCTTC. This encodes CASSYSNRGYGYTF.

The rearrangement links TRBV6-5 to TRBJ2-1; tentatively, D is TRBD2 (5 bases). Trimming stripped 6 bases from V and 0 bases from J, with 12 bases between. The germline V gene has CDR1 MNHEY and CDR2 SVGAGI. This CDR3 region has 15 residues. The CDR3 loop reads CASSVSESSYNEQFF. Written as DNA, the CDR3 is TGTGCCAGCAGCGTTAGCGAGAGCTCCTACAATGAGCAGTTCTTC.

This chain connects TRBV15 to TRBJ2-3, with 8 bases lining up with TRBD2. Looked up from germline, CDR1 is LNHNV and CDR2 is YYDKDF (reference sequence). J was trimmed by 4 bases and V by 5 bases; bases with no gene match: 14. The CDR3 is 17 amino acids. CDR3 in DNA: TGTGCCACCAGCTTCCCTGGCGGGGGGCGAATCCCAGATACGCAGTATTTT. Its translation: CATSFPGGGRIPDTQYF.

The rearrangement links TRBV6-5 to TRBJ2-7; weak D call: TRBD1 (5 bases). The CDR3 length is 13 residues. Trimming removed 5 bases at V and 4 bases at J, with 12 bases between. Per the germline V gene, CDR1 is MNHEY and CDR2 is SVGAGI. The CDR3 DNA follows: TGTGCCAGCAGTCAGACAGTTTTGTACGAGCAGTACTTC. It yields the protein CASSQTVLYEQYF.

The gene calls are TRBV5-8 and TRBJ2-2; 7 bases align to TRBD2. Per the germline V gene, CDR1 is SGHTS and CDR2 is YDEGEE. V dropped 0 bases and J dropped 7; count of bases not matched to a gene: 6. The CDR3 is 15 amino acids. The CDR3 nucleotides are TGTGCCAGCAGCTTGGAGCCTAGCGGCCGCGGGGAGCTGTTTTTT. Amino acids: CASSLEPSGRGELFF.

This clone came up a few times. The CDR3: CASRAAIHGYTF. The CDR3 DNA sequence: TGCGCCAGCAGGGCCGCCATACATGGCTACACCTTC. V usage is TRBV5-1 and J usage is TRBJ1-2; D is unresolved. CDR1 is SGHRS and CDR2 is YFSETQ in the germline V gene. The ends were cut back, 5 bases at V and 6 bases at J, with 11 bases in the middle. The CDR3 is made up of 12 amino acids.

The rearrangement links TRBV19 to TRBJ2-5, with 7 bases that match TRBD1. The CDR3 runs to 15 residues. The ends lost 4 bases at V and 2 bases at J; junction bases unmatched: 7. Germline V gives CDR1 LNHDA, CDR2 SQIVND (reference sequence). The CDR3 DNA is TGTGCCAGTAGTAAGGGGGCCCGGAGGCAAGAGACCCAGTACTTC. Its translation: CASSKGARRQETQYF.

CDR3: CASKPGSGANVLTF. In DNA, the CDR3 is TGTGCCAGTAAACCAGGCTCTGGGGCCAACGTCCTGACTTTC. This sequence joins TRBV19 and TRBJ2-6; D is unclear. The CDR3 totals 14 residues. From germline, CDR1 is LNHDA and CDR2 SQIVND (reference sequence). V was clipped by 7 bases and J by 0 bases, with 7 bases between them.

The chain uses TRBV14 and TRBJ1-1, with a tentative D call TRBD1 (6 bases). Trimming left V 6 bases short and J 0 bases short, with 14 bases between. This CDR3 region has 15 residues. The V gene's germline CDR1 is SGHDN and CDR2 FVKESK. CDR3 loop: CASSLGGALNTEAFF. In DNA form, the CDR3 reads TGTGCCAGCAGTTTAGGGGGGGCCTTGAACACTGAAGCTTTCTTT.

The chain carries TRBV4-2 and TRBJ2-1; a possible D gene is TRBD2 (5 bases). The CDR3 totals 15 residues. V lost 4 bases and J lost 1, with 11 bases in between. CDR1 is LGHNA, CDR2 YNFKEQ, per germline. The CDR3 is CASSLLGESYNEQFF. The CDR3, as DNA: TGTGCCAGCAGCCTACTCGGGGAGTCCTACAATGAGCAGTTCTTC.

In regard to this clone: This same CDR3 is encoded by further DNA sequences in the sample. The chain carries TRBV6-5 and TRBJ2-7; 10 bases map to TRBD1. Germline V lookup: CDR1 MNHEY, CDR2 SVGAGI. V lost 5 bases to trimming and J lost 4 bases; unmatched junction nucleotides: 5. The CDR3 length is 14 residues. The CDR3 loop reads CASSRDRGLYEQYF. CDR3 coding DNA: TGTGCCAGCAGTCGGGACAGGGGTTTGTACGAGCAGTACTTC.

This clone was seen a handful of times. The chain joins TRBV5-1 to TRBJ1-3, with no clear D. The CDR3 loop spans 15 amino acids. Trimming cost V 3 bases and J 0 bases, with 10 bases left between them. The V gene's germline CDR1 is SGHRS and CDR2 YFSETQ. The CDR3 reads CASSSDGDSGNTIYF. CDR3 DNA sequence: TGCGCCAGCAGCTCGGACGGGGACTCTGGAAACACCATATATTTT.